This T cell receptor (beta chain) originates from a study of spatial heterogeneity in lung cancer. Study overall: The correlation between TCR transcript counts in tumor regions and a T cell module score from matched bulk RNA-seq was strong. General study results and limits: Within tumors, counts of expanded alpha and beta TCRs tracked tumor mutation counts.

The CDR3 consists of 14 residues. Germline values: CDR1 SGHTA, CDR2 FQGNSA. V trimming: 5 bases; J trimming: 7 bases; junction bases outside the gene matches: 11. MiXCR was run by TCRdb on the 5' RACE reads, yielding one entry per CDR3 protein. This table holds 15,000 to 20,000 distinct CDR3 sequences, 5% to 8% found once. By share, this clonotype ranks as medium-sized. Its cognate antigen is unknown. This beta chain was picked up by a library intended for alpha chains and is off target, so its count carries little meaning. Time point described: sample taken at primary tumor resection. Whole RNA was taken from tumor, nontumor lung or frozen PBMC; it was then sequenced unsorted.

The specimen was lung tumor tissue, collected at surgery. The source of this sequence is a male donor with early-stage non-small cell lung cancer. The chain couples TRBV7-2 to TRBJ2-7; 7 nucleotides match TRBD1. The CDR3 bases are TGTGCCAGCAGCACGCTGACAGGGAGAAGGGAGCAGTACTTC. Translating gives CASSTLTGRREQYF. The full variable domain, completed using reference TRBV7-2 and TRBJ2-7, is GAGVSQSPSNKVTEKGKDVELRCDPISGHTALYWYRQSLGQGLEFLIYFQGNSAPDKSGLPSDRFSAERTGGSVSTLTIQRTQQEDSAVYLCASSTLTGRREQYFGPGTRLTVT.